This T cell receptor (beta chain) was sequenced in a study of cytomegalovirus exposure and HLA in healthy donors. Those who donated were healthy bone marrow donors. The PCR was carried out with 60 Vbeta primers and 13 Jbeta primers. Method: immunoSEQ multiplex PCR; TCRdb's copy keeps in-frame clones and lacks some. The sample contains about 150,000 clones, approximately 81% of which appear only once. After removal of 7 bases from V and 2 bases from J, the junction contained 6 bases not matched to a gene. The germline V gene has CDR1 ENHRY and CDR2 SYGVKD. The CDR3 is 14 amino acids. The receptor's source is a man aged 30 to 39 in good health and CMV-seropositive. The sequenced sample was PBMCs. This sequence joins TRBV10-3 and TRBJ2-7; TRBD1 aligns across 9 bases. DNA of the CDR3: TGTGCCATCAAGAACGGGACAGGGACCTACGAGCAGTACTTC. Translated: CAIKNGTGTYEQYF.